One and the same sample provided the 27 T cell receptor beta chains below, sequenced in a study of blood T cell repertoires in COVID-19. TCRdb keeps only in-frame clones here, not all; method: immunoSEQ multiplex PCR. The table lists some 150,000 clones, about 85% of them singletons. The sequenced material came from peripheral blood. These receptors originate from a man aged 55 to 70 who had recovered from COVID-19.

Details on this clone: A junction end diverges from the germline sequence, so it may reflect a read error. The J gene is TRBJ1-2, the V gene TRBV2; tentatively, D is TRBD1 (5 bases). The CDR3 is made up of 8 amino acids. Germline V lookup: CDR1 SNHLY, CDR2 FYNNEI. The CDR3 is CASSGDFF. The DNA for the CDR3 is TGTGCCAGCAGTGGGGACTTCTTC.

The rearrangement uses TRBV25-1 and TRBJ2-5; 7 bases fit TRBD1. Germline CDR1 is MGHDK and CDR2 is SYGVNS. The CDR3 has 14 residues. Germline trimming cut 7 bases from V and 1 base from J; bases unmatched to any gene: 6. The CDR3: CASTSGTAQETQYF. CDR3 coding DNA: TGTGCCAGCACCTCCGGGACAGCCCAAGAGACCCAGTACTTC.

The V gene is TRBV13, the J gene TRBJ2-3; D is possibly TRBD2 (5 bases). Germline loops: CDR1 PRHDT, CDR2 FYEKMQ (reference sequence). The CDR3 loop spans 14 amino acids. Between the trimmed V and J ends, which lost 5 bases and 7 bases, there was a span of 16 bases. CDR3 DNA sequence: TGTGCCAGCAGCGGCCGGGGATCTGCGTATACGCAGTATTTT. Protein product: CASSGRGSAYTQYF. Looking up the rest from reference TRBV13 and TRBJ2-3 gives the full variable domain: AAGVIQSPRHLIKEKRETATLKCYPIPRHDTVYWYQQGPGQDPQFLISFYEKMQSDKGSIPDRFSAQQFSDYHSELNMSSLELGDSALYFCASSGRGSAYTQYFGPGTRLTVL.

This chain links TRBV19 with TRBJ2-1; a possible D gene is TRBD2 (7 bases). V was cut by 7 bases and J by 9 bases, with 16 bases left in between. Germline assignment: CDR1 LNHDA and CDR2 SQIVND (reference sequence). The CDR3 totals 13 residues. In nucleotides, the CDR3 is TGTGCCAGTACGAGGGGGGGCTGGGGTGAGCAGTTCTTC. It codes for CASTRGGWGEQFF.

This clone was seen only once. Other DNA sequences from this sample encode an identical CDR3 as well. The chain links TRBV5-1 to TRBJ2-7; 7 bases align to TRBD1. The V gene end was trimmed by 1 base and the J gene end by 3 bases; junction bases not matched to a gene: 4. The CDR3 covers 14 residues. The V gene's germline CDR1 is SGHRS and CDR2 YFSETQ. The CDR3 loop is CASSLTGENYEQYF. CDR3 DNA: TGCGCCAGCAGCTTGACAGGGGAAAACTACGAGCAGTACTTC.

The V gene is TRBV7-8, the J gene TRBJ2-2, with 15 bases matching TRBD2. The CDR3 is 17 amino acids. CDR1 and CDR2 from the germline V gene are SGHVS and FQNEAQ. V lost 6 bases to trimming and J lost 4 bases; unmatched junction nucleotides: 6. The CDR3 DNA reads TGTGCCAGCAGTCGGACTAGCGGGGGGGCCAGCACCGGGGAGCTGTTTTTT. Translated: CASSRTSGGASTGELFF.

In its sample, this clone was seen a few times. The chain combines TRBV7-9 with TRBJ1-1; 8 bases line up with TRBD1. The CDR3 length is 19 residues. Germline CDR1 is SEHNR and CDR2 is FQNEAQ (reference sequence). V shed 4 bases and J 0 bases; nucleotides not matched to a gene: 16. The CDR3 loop is CASSYLTGTGSKVNTEAFF. The DNA of the CDR3 is TGTGCCAGCAGCTATCTCACCGGGACAGGTAGTAAGGTGAACACTGAAGCTTTCTTT.

In this sample, this clone turned up many times. CDR3 sequence (DNA): TGTGCCAGCAGCCAGGGTAGGGGCGGGGCTGAAGCTTTCTTT. Translation: CASSQGRGGAEAFF. The genes are TRBV7-9 and TRBJ1-1, with D tentatively TRBD1 (5 bases). Trimming removed 5 bases at V and 6 bases at J, with 16 bases between. The CDR3 is made up of 14 amino acids. The V gene's germline CDR1 is SEHNR and CDR2 FQNEAQ (reference sequence).

J is TRBJ2-3 and V is TRBV10-3, with TRBD2 matching 9 bases. Germline V gene data show CDR1 as ENHRY and CDR2 as SYGVKD. With 2 bases clipped from V and 5 bases from J, the junction kept 8 bases outside the gene matches. This CDR3 contains 16 residues. Written as DNA, the CDR3 is TGTGCCATCAGTGAGGGTAGCGGGGGCCGGGGAGATACGCAGTATTTT. It codes for CAISEGSGGRGDTQYF.

The chain recombines TRBV27 with TRBJ2-3; a possible D gene is TRBD1 (6 bases). Germline CDR1 MNHEY, CDR2 SMNVEV (reference sequence). Trimming pared 5 bases from V and 1 base from J, leaving 19 bases between. The CDR3 extends over 17 amino acids. The CDR3 here is CASSPRPRYRGTDTQYF. CDR3 sequence (DNA): TGTGCCAGCAGTCCAAGGCCCCGGTACAGGGGCACAGATACGCAGTATTTT.

The chain is built from TRBV6-6 and TRBJ2-7, with D perhaps matching TRBD1 (5 bases). V lost 5 bases to trimming and J lost 0 bases, with 14 bases between them. The CDR3 contains 15 residues. Germline V CDR1 and CDR2: MNHNY, SVGAGI (reference sequence). This CDR3 reads CASSLAPQASYEQYF. The CDR3 DNA reads as TGTGCCAGCAGTCTCGCTCCACAGGCCTCCTACGAGCAGTACTTC.

The chain recombines TRBV19 with TRBJ2-2; D may be TRBD2 (6 bases). With 3 bases removed from V and 6 bases from J, the gap between germline ends came to 14 bases. CDR1 LNHDA and CDR2 SQIVND come from the germline V gene (reference sequence). The CDR3 loop spans 15 amino acids. The CDR3 nucleotides are TGTGCCAGTAGTATCAGGTGGGGGGTGGCCGGGGAGCTGTTTTTT. As protein: CASSIRWGVAGELFF.

The rearrangement uses TRBV5-1 and TRBJ1-5; D call uncertain. CDR3 length equals 14 residues. Between the trimmed V and J ends, which lost 4 bases and 3 bases, there was a span of 11 bases. Germline V gives CDR1 SGHRS, CDR2 YFSETQ. The CDR3 loop reads CASSRSGDNQPQHF. The CDR3 DNA reads TGCGCCAGCAGCCGGAGCGGGGACAATCAGCCCCAGCATTTT.

This clone has just a few counts. The chain employs TRBV7-9 and TRBJ1-1; possibly TRBD1 for D (5 bases). CDR1 and CDR2 from the germline V gene are SEHNR and FQNEAQ (reference sequence). The CDR3 loop spans 14 amino acids. Trimming removed 7 bases from V and 1 base from J, with 13 bases in between. CDR3 amino acids: CASTSLGGNTEAFF. The CDR3, as DNA: TGTGCCAGCACCTCCCTGGGGGGGAACACTGAAGCTTTCTTT.

The chain recombines TRBV6-6 with TRBJ2-5; TRBD1 aligns across 11 bases. The length of the CDR3 is 14 residues. Germline V lookup: CDR1 MNHNY, CDR2 SVGAGI (reference sequence). V gave up 2 bases and J gave up 5 bases; unmatched junction bases: 1. This chain's CDR3 is CASSYGTGGETQYF. The CDR3 bases are TGTGCCAGCAGTTACGGGACAGGGGGGGAGACCCAGTACTTC.

This chain joins TRBV18 and TRBJ1-2; D gene uncertain. V lost 2 bases to trimming and J lost 4 bases, with 11 bases between them. The CDR3 loop spans 14 amino acids. Germline CDR1 reads KGHSH; CDR2 reads LQKENI. This chain's CDR3 is CASSPNQDSYGYTF. DNA of the CDR3: TGTGCCAGCTCACCAAATCAAGACTCCTATGGCTACACCTTC.

V gene TRBV27 combines with J gene TRBJ1-1, with D possibly matching TRBD1 (5 bases). The CDR3 spans 14 residues. Looked up from germline, CDR1 is MNHEY and CDR2 is SMNVEV (reference sequence). Trimming pared 3 bases from V and 4 bases from J, leaving 12 bases between. In nucleotides, the CDR3 is TGTGCCAGCAGTTTCTCGGCGGGGGGCACTGAAGCTTTCTTT. The encoded protein is CASSFSAGGTEAFF.

The rearrangement links TRBV3-1 (or the pseudogene TRBV3-2) to TRBJ2-3; 11 nucleotides match TRBD2. The CDR3 is 17 residues long. V shed 1 base, J shed 2 bases, and the junction held 5 bases outside the gene matches. Germline CDR1 reads LGHDT; CDR2 reads YNNKEL (reference sequence). CDR3 sequence reads: CASSQGPSGGPTDTQYF. The CDR3 DNA follows: TGTGCCAGCAGCCAAGGTCCTAGCGGGGGGCCCACAGATACGCAGTATTTT.

V gene TRBV5-1 combines with J gene TRBJ1-1; 10 bases are a match to TRBD1. Germline assignment: CDR1 SGHRS and CDR2 YFSETQ. CDR3 length equals 15 residues. V was clipped by 2 bases and J by 2 bases; unmatched bases: 3. This chain's CDR3 is CASSFRTGGNTEAFF. CDR3 sequence (DNA): TGCGCCAGCAGCTTTAGGACAGGGGGAAACACTGAAGCTTTCTTT. Full variable domain (rest looked up from reference TRBV5-1 and TRBJ1-1): KAGVTQTPRYLIKTRGQQVTLSCSPISGHRSVSWYQQTPGQGLQFLFEYFSETQRNKGNFPGRFSGRQFSNSRSEMNVSTLELGDSALYLCASSFRTGGNTEAFFGQGTRLTVV.

This chain joins TRBV7-2 and TRBJ2-3; 9 nucleotides line up with TRBD2. Germline CDR1 SGHTA, CDR2 FQGNSA. CDR3 length equals 16 residues. The ends lost 1 base at V and 3 bases at J; junction bases unmatched: 5. The CDR3 region is CASSLVGSGGTDTQYF. As DNA, the CDR3 is TGTGCCAGCAGCTTAGTCGGGAGCGGGGGGACAGATACGCAGTATTTT.

The rearrangement joins TRBV5-1 to TRBJ2-6, with 8 bases lining up with TRBD2. Germline lookup yields CDR1 SGHRS and CDR2 YFSETQ. The CDR3 consists of 17 residues. Losses at the gene ends were 4 bases for V and 1 base for J; bases not matched to a gene: 7. The CDR3 nucleotides read TGCGCCAGCAGCCCCAGCGGGGGTGCTTCTGGGGCCAACGTCCTGACTTTC. Amino acid sequence: CASSPSGGASGANVLTF.

This chain uses TRBV9 with TRBJ1-4, with a tentative D call TRBD1 (5 bases). The CDR3 runs to 15 residues. V lost 7 bases and J 3 bases, leaving 16 bases between the germline ends. The germline V gene has CDR1 SGDLS and CDR2 YYNGEE. The CDR3 sequence: CASSLGGEANEKLFF. CDR3 sequence (DNA): TGTGCCAGCTCCCTGGGGGGGGAGGCTAATGAAAAACTGTTTTTT. The complete variable domain, with remaining parts taken from reference TRBV9 and TRBJ1-4, reads DSGVTQTPKHLITATGQRVTLRCSPRSGDLSVYWYQQSLDQGLQFLIQYYNGEERAKGNILERFSAQQFPDLHSELNLSSLELGDSALYFCASSLGGEANEKLFFGSGTQLSVL.

This sequence joins TRBV19 and TRBJ2-3; maybe TRBD1 (5 bases). CDR1 is LNHDA, CDR2 SQIVND, per germline (reference sequence). Trimming pared 1 base from V and 2 bases from J, leaving 13 bases between. The CDR3 extends over 16 amino acids. In DNA form, the CDR3 reads TGTGCCAGTAGTATAGTCGGCGCCAGGGCCACAGATACGCAGTATTTT. This codes for CASSIVGARATDTQYF.

The chain couples TRBV7-2 to TRBJ1-2; maybe TRBD1 (6 bases). Trimming pared 4 bases from V and 7 bases from J, leaving 22 bases between. CDR3 length equals 16 residues. Germline CDR1 reads SGHTA; CDR2 reads FQGNSA. This CDR3 is CASSSLVGTGGSGYTF. CDR3 sequence (DNA): TGTGCCAGCAGCTCCCTGGTGGGGACGGGGGGCTCTGGCTACACCTTC.

The chain couples TRBV30 to TRBJ1-6, with TRBD1 identical over 9 bases. The V and J ends lost 5 bases and 10 bases, in that order; junction bases with no gene match: 9. This CDR3 region has 14 residues. Germline V gene lookup returns CDR1 GTSNPN and CDR2 SVGIG (reference sequence). This chain's CDR3 is CAWDLDRGGSPLHF. In nucleotides, the CDR3 is TGTGCCTGGGACTTGGACAGGGGCGGCTCACCCCTCCACTTT.

The rearrangement links TRBV28 to TRBJ1-1; D perhaps matches TRBD1 (6 bases). Trimming cost V 4 bases and J 1 base, with 10 bases left between them. The length of the CDR3 is 14 residues. CDR1 and CDR2 (germline): MDHEN, SYDVKM. This chain's CDR3 is CASSSSGANTEAFF. As DNA, the CDR3 is TGTGCCAGCAGTTCATCAGGGGCGAACACTGAAGCTTTCTTT.

The rearrangement uses TRBV6-1 and TRBJ1-2, with a tentative D call TRBD1 (5 bases). The CDR3 spans 14 residues. The germline V gene has CDR1 MNHNS and CDR2 SASEGT. V shed 1 base and J shed 5 bases, with 11 bases lying between them. CDR3 sequence: CASSEGLAGYGYTF. The CDR3 DNA follows: TGTGCCAGCAGTGAAGGACTCGCAGGGTATGGCTACACCTTC.